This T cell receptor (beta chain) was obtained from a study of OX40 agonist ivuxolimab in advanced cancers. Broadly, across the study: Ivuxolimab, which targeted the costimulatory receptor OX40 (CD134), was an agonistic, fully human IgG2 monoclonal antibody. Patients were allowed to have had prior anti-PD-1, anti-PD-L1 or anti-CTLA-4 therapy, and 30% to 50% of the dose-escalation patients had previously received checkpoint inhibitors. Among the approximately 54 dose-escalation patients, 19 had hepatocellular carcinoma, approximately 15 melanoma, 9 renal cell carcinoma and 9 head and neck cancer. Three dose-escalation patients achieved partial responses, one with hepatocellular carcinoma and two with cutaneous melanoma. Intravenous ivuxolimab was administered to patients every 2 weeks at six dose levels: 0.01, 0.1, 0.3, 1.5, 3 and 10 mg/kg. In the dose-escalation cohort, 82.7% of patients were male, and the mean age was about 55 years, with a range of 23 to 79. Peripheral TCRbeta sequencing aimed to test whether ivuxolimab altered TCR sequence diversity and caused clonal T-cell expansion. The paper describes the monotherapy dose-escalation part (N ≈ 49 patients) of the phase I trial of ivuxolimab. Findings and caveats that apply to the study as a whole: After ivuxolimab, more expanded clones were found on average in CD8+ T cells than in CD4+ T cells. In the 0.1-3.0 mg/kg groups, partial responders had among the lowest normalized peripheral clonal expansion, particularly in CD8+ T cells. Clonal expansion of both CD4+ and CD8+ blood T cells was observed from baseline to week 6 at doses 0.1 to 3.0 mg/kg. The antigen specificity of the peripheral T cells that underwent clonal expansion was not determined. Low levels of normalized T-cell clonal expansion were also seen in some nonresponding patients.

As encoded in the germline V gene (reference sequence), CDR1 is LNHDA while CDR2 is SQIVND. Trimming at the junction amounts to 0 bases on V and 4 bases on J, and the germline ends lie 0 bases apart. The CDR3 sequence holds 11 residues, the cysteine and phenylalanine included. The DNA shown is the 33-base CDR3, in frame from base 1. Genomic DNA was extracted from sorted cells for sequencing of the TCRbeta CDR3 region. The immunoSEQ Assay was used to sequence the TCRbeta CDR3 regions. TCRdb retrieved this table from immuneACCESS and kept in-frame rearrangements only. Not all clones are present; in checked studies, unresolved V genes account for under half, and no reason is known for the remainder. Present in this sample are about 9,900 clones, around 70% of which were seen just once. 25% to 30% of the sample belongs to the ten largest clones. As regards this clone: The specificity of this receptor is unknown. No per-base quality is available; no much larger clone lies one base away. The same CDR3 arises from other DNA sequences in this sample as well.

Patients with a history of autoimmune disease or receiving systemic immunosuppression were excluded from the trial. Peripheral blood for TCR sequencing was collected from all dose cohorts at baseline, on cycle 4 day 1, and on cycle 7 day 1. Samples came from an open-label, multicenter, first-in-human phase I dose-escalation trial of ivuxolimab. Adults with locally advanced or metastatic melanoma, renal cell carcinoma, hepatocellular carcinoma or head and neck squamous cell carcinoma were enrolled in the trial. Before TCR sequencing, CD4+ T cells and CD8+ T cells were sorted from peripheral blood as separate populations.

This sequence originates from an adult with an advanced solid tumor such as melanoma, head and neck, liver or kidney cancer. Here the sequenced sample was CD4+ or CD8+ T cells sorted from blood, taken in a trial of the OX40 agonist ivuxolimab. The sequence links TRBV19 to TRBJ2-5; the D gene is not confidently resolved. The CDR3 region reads CASSIEETQYF. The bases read TGTGCCAGTAGTATAGAAGAGACCCAGTACTTC.